This T cell receptor beta chain was documented in a study of neurological immune-mediated disorders. Each CDR3 protein is one row after TCRdb ran MiXCR on the 5' RACE reads. The top ten hold 6.5% to 9.5% of the sample, which has 80,000 to 100,000 distinct CDR3 sequences, about 5% seen once. This clonotype was seen at least ten times. The CDR3 length is 18 residues. V was clipped by 3 bases and J by 1 base; unmatched bases: 15. The germline V gene encodes CDR1 SGHRS and CDR2 YFSETQ. Regarding time point: longitudinal time-point 2. This rearrangement joins TRBV5-1 to TRBJ1-1, with 7 bases identical to TRBD1. Sequencing input: PBMCs. This receptor was obtained from a woman aged 60-75 years with multiple sclerosis. The CDR3 reads CASSSRQGRRGANTEAFF. Here the CDR3 DNA reads TGCGCCAGCAGCTCTCGACAGGGCCGCCGAGGGGCGAACACTGAAGCTTTCTTT. Together with reference TRBV5-1 and TRBJ1-1, the CDR3 gives the full variable domain: KAGVTQTPRYLIKTRGQQVTLSCSPISGHRSVSWYQQTPGQGLQFLFEYFSETQRNKGNFPGRFSGRQFSNSRSEMNVSTLELGDSALYLCASSSRQGRRGANTEAFFGQGTRLTVV.